The 13 T cell receptor beta chains below all came from one sample that was sequenced in a study of vaccination and CD4 T cells after COVID-19. Using its own MiXCR run on the PCR reads, TCRdb lists one record per CDR3 protein. Of 25,000 or so distinct CDR3 sequences detected, 50% to 65% appear once; the ten largest clones hold roughly 1%. Sequencing was performed on CD4+ T cells from blood, taken before SARS-CoV-2 vaccination. The receptors were gathered from a human donor who had recovered from COVID-19.

This clonotype was counted a few times. The chain is built from TRBV15 and TRBJ2-5; the match to TRBD2 covers 11 bases. Trimming cost V 11 bases and J 5 bases; bases outside gene matches: 13. The CDR3 loop spans 15 amino acids. Per the germline V gene, CDR1 is LNHNV and CDR2 is YYDKDF (reference sequence). The CDR3 here is CALSPLAGGGETQYF. The CDR3 nucleotides read TGTGCCTTAAGCCCGCTAGCGGGAGGTGGGGAGACCCAGTACTTC.

The chain employs TRBV27 and TRBJ2-2; TRBD1 matches 7 bases. CDR1 is MNHEY, CDR2 SMNVEV, per germline (reference sequence). The CDR3 length is 16 residues. With V trimmed by 5 bases and J by 0 bases, 6 bases remained unmatched. The CDR3 is CASSLHGTANTGELFF. Written as DNA, the CDR3 is TGTGCCAGCAGTCTCCACGGGACAGCGAACACCGGGGAGCTGTTTTTT.

The V and J genes are TRBV5-4 and TRBJ1-6; possible D gene TRBD1, 6 bases. The germline CDR1 and CDR2 sequences are SGHNT and YYREEE (reference sequence). Trimming pared 2 bases from V and 6 bases from J, leaving 9 bases between. The CDR3 is 14 amino acids. The CDR3 reads CASSLQQGNSPLHF. The CDR3 DNA follows: TGTGCCAGCAGCTTACAACAGGGTAATTCACCCCTCCACTTT.

Points on this clonotype: The junction does not match germline at one end; this may be a read error. The genes are TRBV7-6 and TRBJ2-4, with TRBD2 identical over 12 bases. Germline lookup yields CDR1 SGHVS and CDR2 FNYEAQ. There are 20 residues in the CDR3. The CDR3 DNA reads as TGTGCCAGCAGCTTAAATCCCCTAGCGGGAGGGCCTAGGGCCAAAAACATTCAGCACTTC. Protein sequence: CASSLNPLAGGPRAKNIQHF.

This chain connects TRBV29-1 to TRBJ1-6; unclear D gene. The CDR3 is 13 amino acids. The V end was cut by 4 bases, the J end by 5 bases, with 9 bases between. Germline V gene data show CDR1 as SQVTM and CDR2 as ANQGSEA. CDR3 nucleotides: TGCAGCGTTGCACAAGACAATAATTCACCCCTCCACTTT. Its translation: CSVAQDNNSPLHF. Full variable domain (rest looked up from reference TRBV29-1 and TRBJ1-6): SAVISQKPSRDICQRGTSLTIQCQVDSQVTMMFWYRQQPGQSLTLIATANQGSEATYESGFVIDKFPISRPNLTFSTLTVSNMSPEDSSIYLCSVAQDNNSPLHFGNGTRLTVT.

This clonotype was detected only a few times. This chain connects TRBV20-1 to TRBJ1-4, with D tentatively TRBD1 (6 bases). CDR3 length: 13 residues. Deletions cut 3 bases from V and 5 bases from J, with 10 bases between. Germline V gene sequence: CDR1 DFQATT, CDR2 SNEGSKA (reference sequence). The CDR3 is CSASRGGNEKLFF. Here the CDR3 DNA reads TGCAGTGCTAGTCGCGGGGGCAATGAAAAACTGTTTTTT.

The chain uses TRBV19 and TRBJ1-2; unclear D gene. Trimming shortened V by 0 bases and J by 6 bases, and 17 bases separated the two germline ends. The germline CDR1 and CDR2 sequences are LNHDA and SQIVND (reference sequence). CDR3 size: 16 residues. This CDR3 is CASSIDFPKELDGYTF. The CDR3 coding sequence is TGTGCCAGTAGTATAGACTTCCCGAAGGAGCTAGATGGCTACACCTTC.

The chain carries TRBV7-9 and TRBJ2-2, with 11 bases matching TRBD2. Germline V gene data show CDR1 as SEHNR and CDR2 as FQNEAQ (reference sequence). V trimming: 3 bases; J trimming: 3 bases; junction bases outside the gene matches: 18. CDR3 length: 21 residues. Here the CDR3 DNA reads TGTGCCAGCAGCTTGCTCGGTTTAGCGGGAGGGCGTCGTGCGGACACCGGGGAGCTGTTTTTT. Amino acid sequence: CASSLLGLAGGRRADTGELFF. Full variable domain (missing parts from reference TRBV7-9 and TRBJ2-2): DTGVSQNPRHKITKRGQNVTFRCDPISEHNRLYWYRQTLGQGPEFLTYFQNEAQLEKSRLLSDRFSAERPKGSFSTLEIQRTEQGDSAMYLCASSLLGLAGGRRADTGELFFGEGSRLTVL.

This chain connects TRBV20-1 to TRBJ1-1; D unresolved. Trimming left V 1 base short and J 6 bases short, with 12 bases between. Germline CDR1 reads DFQATT; CDR2 reads SNEGSKA (reference sequence). The CDR3 has 13 residues. CDR3 in amino acids: CSARAPQRAEAFF. CDR3 DNA sequence: TGCAGTGCTAGAGCCCCCCAGCGGGCTGAAGCTTTCTTT.

The chain couples TRBV7-2 to TRBJ2-4; D is possibly TRBD1 (6 bases). The CDR3 runs 13 residues. The V end lost 4 bases, the J end lost 6 bases, and 10 bases lay between the germline ends. Germline CDR1 and CDR2: SGHTA and FQGNSA. CDR3 coding DNA: TGTGCCAGCAGCTCACAGGGTTTAAACATTCAGTACTTC. It is translated as CASSSQGLNIQYF.

V gene TRBV7-9 combines with J gene TRBJ2-4; D ambiguous. The CDR3 length is 14 residues. V lost 5 bases, J lost 11 bases, and 19 bases lay in between. CDR1 and CDR2 (germline): SEHNR, FQNEAQ (reference sequence). The CDR3 bases are TGTGCCAGCAGCCAGCAGTCGGGCCCCTTTGTTCAGTACTTC. It encodes CASSQQSGPFVQYF.

The count of this clonotype is one. The DNA of the CDR3 is TGTGCTAGTGGTTTGCAGGGCTTAGAGACCCAGTACTTC. It encodes CASGLQGLETQYF. The gene calls are TRBV12-5 and TRBJ2-5, with D possibly matching TRBD1 (5 bases). Trimming took 2 bases from V and 4 from J, leaving 8 bases between them. This CDR3 comprises 13 residues. Germline CDR1 and CDR2: LGHNT and FRNRAP.

The J gene is TRBJ2-1, the V gene TRBV29-1; the D is unclear. The CDR3 spans 15 residues. Trimming stripped 1 base from V and 0 bases from J, with 10 bases between. In germline, CDR1 is SQVTM, CDR2 ANQGSEA. The CDR3 DNA reads TGCAGCGTTGAAGGGGATACCAGCTCCTACAATGAGCAGTTCTTC. It translates to CSVEGDTSSYNEQFF.